This entry lists 20 T cell receptor beta chains sequenced from one sample in a study of control samples from healthy donors and cancer patients. Clones were read by immunoSEQ multiplex PCR, and TCRdb kept only the in-frame ones, dropping some. The sample has over 150,000 clones; roughly 95% are singletons. Sequencing was performed on blood. The receptors originated from a young woman in good health.

This clone was counted a single time. This CDR3 is CASSLVGTIDTQYF. The CDR3 DNA is TGCGCCAGCAGCTTGGTGGGTACAATAGATACGCAGTATTTT. V and J are TRBV5-1 and TRBJ2-3; D not certain. Trimming took 0 bases from V and 5 from J, leaving 10 bases between them. Germline values: CDR1 SGHRS, CDR2 YFSETQ. This CDR3 contains 14 residues.

V is TRBV5-4 and J is TRBJ2-2, with TRBD2 as a possible D gene (5 bases). This CDR3 comprises 15 residues. The germline gives CDR1 SGHNT, CDR2 YYREEE (reference sequence). V gave up 4 bases and J gave up 1 base, with 11 bases separating them. CDR3 loop: CASSPGNQNTGELFF. The CDR3 DNA reads TGTGCCAGCAGCCCCGGGAACCAGAACACCGGGGAGCTGTTTTTT.

The chain is built from TRBV25-1 and TRBJ2-1; D might be TRBD2 (5 bases). The germline gives CDR1 MGHDK, CDR2 SYGVNS. The CDR3 runs 14 residues. Trimming took 2 bases from V and 3 from J, leaving 8 bases between them. The DNA of the CDR3 is TGTGCCAGCAGTGAACCCGGACTCTACAATGAGCAGTTCTTC. This sequence encodes CASSEPGLYNEQFF.

The V gene is TRBV19, the J gene TRBJ2-1, with 13 bases identical to TRBD2. This CDR3 region has 16 residues. With 3 bases clipped from V and 7 bases from J, the junction kept 6 bases outside the gene matches. Germline V lookup: CDR1 LNHDA, CDR2 SQIVND (reference sequence). This CDR3 is CASSIGLAGDRNEQFF. DNA for the CDR3: TGTGCCAGTAGTATTGGACTAGCGGGAGACCGGAATGAGCAGTTCTTC.

This clone was found once. The gene calls are TRBV29-1 and TRBJ2-7; D might be TRBD2 (5 bases). CDR1 and CDR2 from the germline V gene are SQVTM and ANQGSEA. The V and J ends lost 4 bases and 3 bases respectively, with 13 bases between them. The CDR3 length is 13 residues. CDR3 sequence reads: CSVGQERHYEQYF. The DNA for the CDR3 is TGCAGCGTTGGGCAAGAGCGGCACTACGAGCAGTACTTC.

The chain has TRBV11-2 and TRBJ2-7; no clear D gene. There are 15 residues in the CDR3. Germline values: CDR1 SGHAT, CDR2 FQNNGV. V was shortened by 1 base and J by 0 bases, with 10 bases between the two germline ends. The CDR3 coding sequence is TGTGCCAGCAGCTTAGGACTTCAAATCTCCTACGAGCAGTACTTC. This translates into CASSLGLQISYEQYF.

This clone was picked up one time. The chain carries TRBV6-5 and TRBJ2-7; TRBD1 is a possible D gene (6 bases). CDR1 MNHEY and CDR2 SVGAGI come from the germline V gene. The CDR3 has 14 amino acids. V shed 9 bases and J shed 0 bases, with 15 bases lying between them. The CDR3 DNA is TGTGCCAGTAGAGACAGGACCAGCTCCTACGAGCAGTACTTC. It translates to CASRDRTSSYEQYF.

CDR3 in amino acids: CASSVHGNEQFF. CDR3 DNA sequence: TGTGCCAGCAGTGTACACGGGAATGAGCAGTTCTTC. The rearrangement joins TRBV2 to TRBJ2-1; no firm D call. This CDR3 has 12 amino acids. Trimming cost V 4 bases and J 7 bases, with 8 bases left between them. Germline CDR1 reads SNHLY; CDR2 reads FYNNEI.

This chain connects TRBV6-2 or TRBV6-3 to TRBJ1-6; possible D gene TRBD1, 5 bases. Germline CDR1 is MNHEY and CDR2 is SVGEGT. V gave up 2 bases and J gave up 5 bases, with 10 bases separating them. The CDR3 is 15 residues long. The CDR3 nucleotides are TGTGCCAGCAGTTACGACAACAGGAATAATTCACCCCTCCACTTT. It codes for CASSYDNRNNSPLHF.

The chain recombines TRBV6-5 with TRBJ2-7, with 9 bases identical to TRBD2. Unmatched junction bases numbered 11, after V lost 8 bases and J lost 6 bases. CDR3 length: 14 residues. Germline lookup yields CDR1 MNHEY and CDR2 SVGAGI. The CDR3 bases are TGTGCCAGCGGTTTGCGGGAGGGCCTCCCCGAGCAGTACTTC. This translates into CASGLREGLPEQYF.

The chain uses TRBV3-1 (or the pseudogene TRBV3-2) and TRBJ1-1; D is unclear. Per germline, CDR1 LGHDT and CDR2 YNNKEL (reference sequence). This CDR3 region has 13 residues. V was pared by 2 bases and J by 2 bases, with 6 bases between. CDR3 sequence (DNA): TGTGCCAGCAGCCAATCTAGCAACACTGAAGCTTTCTTT. Translation gives CASSQSSNTEAFF.

This chain joins TRBV3-1 (or the pseudogene TRBV3-2) and TRBJ1-6; the D gene is possibly TRBD1 (5 bases). Germline-derived CDR1 and CDR2 are LGHDT and YNNKEL (reference sequence). Between the trimmed V and J ends, which lost 4 bases and 9 bases, there was a span of 13 bases. This CDR3 spans 14 amino acids. CDR3 nucleotides: TGTGCCAGCAGCCTGGACCCGAGGGGTTCACCCCTCCACTTT. Its translation is CASSLDPRGSPLHF.

The V gene is TRBV3-1 (or the pseudogene TRBV3-2), the J gene TRBJ2-7; 9 positions agree with TRBD2. The CDR3 extends over 15 amino acids. The junction had 7 bases not matched to a gene; V was cut back by 1 base and J by 6 bases. Germline CDR1 and CDR2: LGHDT and YNNKEL (reference sequence). The CDR3 nucleotides are TGTGCCAGCAGCCAAGCTGAGGCGGGGGGGCGCGAGCAGTACTTC. It codes for CASSQAEAGGREQYF.

The chain links TRBV25-1 to TRBJ1-6; 9 bases map to TRBD1. Unmatched junction bases numbered 10, after V lost 6 bases and J lost 7 bases. CDR1 and CDR2 from the germline V gene are MGHDK and SYGVNS. CDR3 length equals 16 residues. This CDR3 reads CASRTGTGNRNSPLHF. CDR3 nucleotide sequence: TGTGCCAGCAGGACCGGGACAGGGAATCGGAATTCACCCCTCCACTTT.

The chain employs TRBV4-1 and TRBJ1-1, with D maybe TRBD1 (6 bases). Germline CDR1 and CDR2: MGHRA and YSYEKL. The CDR3 has 13 amino acids. Trimming took 1 base from V and 4 from J, leaving 7 bases between them. The CDR3 protein is CASSQGTVTEAFF. In DNA form, the CDR3 reads TGCGCCAGCAGCCAAGGGACAGTCACTGAAGCTTTCTTT.

The V gene is TRBV5-6, the J gene TRBJ1-1, with D unclear. Germline loops: CDR1 SGHDT, CDR2 YYEEEE. The CDR3 runs to 14 residues. Trimming pared 0 bases from V and 0 bases from J, leaving 6 bases between. CDR3 region: CASSLVQMNTEAFF. DNA of the CDR3: TGTGCCAGCAGCTTGGTACAAATGAACACTGAAGCTTTCTTT.

V gene TRBV5-1 combines with J gene TRBJ2-1; no clear D. The germline V gene has CDR1 SGHRS and CDR2 YFSETQ. The ends were cut back, 3 bases at V and 4 bases at J, with 11 bases in the middle. This CDR3 comprises 14 residues. The CDR3 nucleotides read TGCGCCAGCAGCTCAGGAAACCCGTACAATGAGCAGTTCTTC. This encodes CASSSGNPYNEQFF. The variable domain in full, completed from reference TRBV5-1 and TRBJ2-1, reads KAGVTQTPRYLIKTRGQQVTLSCSPISGHRSVSWYQQTPGQGLQFLFEYFSETQRNKGNFPGRFSGRQFSNSRSEMNVSTLELGDSALYLCASSSGNPYNEQFFGPGTRLTVL.

The V call is TRBV19, the J call TRBJ1-2; no clear D gene. Deletions cut 4 bases from V and 4 bases from J, with 19 bases between. CDR1 is LNHDA and CDR2 is SQIVND in the germline V gene (reference sequence). The CDR3 totals 16 residues. CDR3 in amino acids: CASSTPQMGFGYGYTF. The CDR3 DNA reads TGTGCCAGTAGTACACCCCAGATGGGCTTTGGCTATGGCTACACCTTC.

The chain employs TRBV11-1 and TRBJ2-2; no reliable D call. The CDR3 has 11 amino acids. Trimming removed 3 bases from V and 5 bases from J, with 1 base in between. Germline V gene lookup returns CDR1 SGHAT and CDR2 FQDESV (reference sequence). The CDR3 nucleotides are TGTGCCAGCAGCTTGACCGGGGAGCTGTTTTTT. Translating it yields CASSLTGELFF.

The rearrangement uses TRBV4-1 and TRBJ1-5, with 7 nucleotides matching TRBD1. V shed 6 bases and J 4 bases; nucleotides not matched to a gene: 3. This CDR3 region has 13 residues. Germline-derived CDR1 and CDR2 are MGHRA and YSYEKL. CDR3 sequence: CASRGQSNQPQHF. CDR3 in DNA: TGCGCCAGCAGGGGACAGAGTAATCAGCCCCAGCATTTT.